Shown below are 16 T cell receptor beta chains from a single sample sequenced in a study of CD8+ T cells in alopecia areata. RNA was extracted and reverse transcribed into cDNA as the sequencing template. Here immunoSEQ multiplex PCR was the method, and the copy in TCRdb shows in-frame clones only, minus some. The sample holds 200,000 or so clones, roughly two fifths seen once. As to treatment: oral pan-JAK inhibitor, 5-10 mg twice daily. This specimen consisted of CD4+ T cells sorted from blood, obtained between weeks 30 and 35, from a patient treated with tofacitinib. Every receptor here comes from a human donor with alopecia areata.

In nucleotides, the CDR3 is TGTGCCAGCAACGGAATAGGGAACTATGGCTACACCTTC. It specifies CASNGIGNYGYTF. This chain links TRBV2 with TRBJ1-2, with no clear D. V dropped 7 bases and J dropped 2 bases, with 11 bases sitting between them. The germline gives CDR1 SNHLY, CDR2 FYNNEI. This CDR3 is 13 amino acids long.

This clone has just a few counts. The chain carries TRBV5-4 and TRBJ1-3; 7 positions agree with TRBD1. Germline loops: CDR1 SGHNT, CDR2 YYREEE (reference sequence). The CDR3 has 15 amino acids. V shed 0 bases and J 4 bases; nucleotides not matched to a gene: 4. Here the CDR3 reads CASSLGQGRGNTIYF. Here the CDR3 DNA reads TGTGCCAGCAGCTTGGGACAGGGACGCGGAAACACCATATATTTT.

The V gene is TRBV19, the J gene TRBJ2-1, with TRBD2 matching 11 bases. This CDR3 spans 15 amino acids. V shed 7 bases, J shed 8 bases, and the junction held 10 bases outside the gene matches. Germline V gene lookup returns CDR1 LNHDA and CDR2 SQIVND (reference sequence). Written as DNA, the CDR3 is TGTGCCAGTAACTCTCTAGCGGGAGGAAGCGATGAGCAGTTCTTC. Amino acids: CASNSLAGGSDEQFF.

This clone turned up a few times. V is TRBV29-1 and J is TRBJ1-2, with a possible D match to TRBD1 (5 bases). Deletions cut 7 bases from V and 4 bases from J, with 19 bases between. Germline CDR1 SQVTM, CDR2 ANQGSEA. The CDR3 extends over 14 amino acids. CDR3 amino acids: CSGGDPRRSYGYTF. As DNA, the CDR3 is TGCAGCGGGGGGGACCCCCGAAGGAGCTATGGCTACACCTTC.

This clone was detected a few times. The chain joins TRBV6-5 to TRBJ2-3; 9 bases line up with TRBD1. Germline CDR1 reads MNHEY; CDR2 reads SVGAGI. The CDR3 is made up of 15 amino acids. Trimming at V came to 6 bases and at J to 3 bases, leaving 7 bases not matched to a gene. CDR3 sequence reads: CASRSPQGATDTQYF. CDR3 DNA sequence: TGTGCCAGCAGAAGTCCACAGGGGGCAACAGATACGCAGTATTTT.

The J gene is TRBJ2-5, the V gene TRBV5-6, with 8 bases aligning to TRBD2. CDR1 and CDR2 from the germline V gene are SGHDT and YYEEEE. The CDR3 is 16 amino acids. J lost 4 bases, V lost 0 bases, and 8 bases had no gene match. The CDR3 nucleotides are TGTGCCAGCAGCTTGGAGGTAGCGGGATCGGCAGAGACCCAGTACTTC. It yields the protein CASSLEVAGSAETQYF. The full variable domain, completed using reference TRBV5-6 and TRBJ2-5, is DAGVTQSPTHLIKTRGQQVTLRCSPKSGHDTVSWYQQALGQGPQFIFQYYEEEERQRGNFPDRFSGHQFPNYSSELNVNALLLGDSALYLCASSLEVAGSAETQYFGPGTRLLVL.

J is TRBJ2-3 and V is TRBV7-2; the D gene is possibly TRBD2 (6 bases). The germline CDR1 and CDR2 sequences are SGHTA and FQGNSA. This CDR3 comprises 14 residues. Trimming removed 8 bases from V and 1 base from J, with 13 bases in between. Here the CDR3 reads CASGQWGGTDTQYF. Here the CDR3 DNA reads TGTGCCAGCGGCCAGTGGGGGGGCACAGATACGCAGTATTTT. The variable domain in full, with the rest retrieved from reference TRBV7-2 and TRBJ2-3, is GAGVSQSPSNKVTEKGKDVELRCDPISGHTALYWYRQSLGQGLEFLIYFQGNSAPDKSGLPSDRFSAERTGGSVSTLTIQRTQQEDSAVYLCASGQWGGTDTQYFGPGTRLTVL.

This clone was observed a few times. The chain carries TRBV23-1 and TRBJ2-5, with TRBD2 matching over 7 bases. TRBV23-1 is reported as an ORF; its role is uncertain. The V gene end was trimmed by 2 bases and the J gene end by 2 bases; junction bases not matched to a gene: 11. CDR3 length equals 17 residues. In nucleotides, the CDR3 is TGCGCCAGCAGTCAACCCCTCGAGGAAGCGGGGCAAGAGACCCAGTACTTC. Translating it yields CASSQPLEEAGQETQYF.

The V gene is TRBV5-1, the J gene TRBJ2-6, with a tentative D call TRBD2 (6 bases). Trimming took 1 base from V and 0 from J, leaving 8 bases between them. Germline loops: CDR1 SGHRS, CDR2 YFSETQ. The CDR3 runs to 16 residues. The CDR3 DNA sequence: TGCGCCAGCAGCTTGACGGGAGCCTCTGGGGCCAACGTCCTGACTTTC. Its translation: CASSLTGASGANVLTF.

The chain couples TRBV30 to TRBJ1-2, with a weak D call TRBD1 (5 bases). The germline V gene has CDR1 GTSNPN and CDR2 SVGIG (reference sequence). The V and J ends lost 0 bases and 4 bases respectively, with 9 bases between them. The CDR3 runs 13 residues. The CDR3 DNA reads TGTGCCTGGAGTGTTCAGGGCTCCTATGGCTACACCTTC. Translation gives CAWSVQGSYGYTF.

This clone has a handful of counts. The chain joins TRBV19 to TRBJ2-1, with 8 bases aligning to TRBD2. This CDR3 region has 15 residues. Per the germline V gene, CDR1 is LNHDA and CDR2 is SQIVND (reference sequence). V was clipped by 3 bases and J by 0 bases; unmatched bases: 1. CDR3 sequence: CASSIGGVSYNEQFF. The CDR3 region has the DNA TGTGCCAGTAGTATCGGGGGGGTCTCCTACAATGAGCAGTTCTTC.

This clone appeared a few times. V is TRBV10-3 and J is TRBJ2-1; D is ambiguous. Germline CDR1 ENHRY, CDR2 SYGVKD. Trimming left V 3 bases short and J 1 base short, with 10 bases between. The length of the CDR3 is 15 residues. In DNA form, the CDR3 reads TGTGCCATCAGTGACCCCTTATCATCCTACAATGAGCAGTTCTTC. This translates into CAISDPLSSYNEQFF.

The CDR3 DNA follows: TGTGCCCGGCAGGGGACTAACTATGGCTACACCTTC. Translated: CARQGTNYGYTF. The rearrangement uses TRBV30 and TRBJ1-2; D is possibly TRBD1 (6 bases). The CDR3 has 12 residues. CDR1 is GTSNPN, CDR2 SVGIG, per germline (reference sequence). The V end was cut by 8 bases, the J end by 0 bases, with 10 bases between.

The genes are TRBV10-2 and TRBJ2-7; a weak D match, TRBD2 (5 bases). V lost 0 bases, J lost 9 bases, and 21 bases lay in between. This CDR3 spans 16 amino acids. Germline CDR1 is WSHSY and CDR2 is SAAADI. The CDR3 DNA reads TGCGCCAGCAGTGAGTCGGGCACGGACTCGCGGAGAGGGCAGTACTTC. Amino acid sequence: CASSESGTDSRRGQYF.

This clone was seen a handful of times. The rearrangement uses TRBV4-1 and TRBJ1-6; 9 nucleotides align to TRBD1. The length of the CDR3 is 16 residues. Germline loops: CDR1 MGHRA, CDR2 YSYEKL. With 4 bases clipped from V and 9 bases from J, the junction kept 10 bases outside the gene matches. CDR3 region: CASSPQPGQGSSPLHF. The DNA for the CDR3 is TGCGCCAGCAGCCCTCAGCCGGGACAGGGAAGTTCACCCCTCCACTTT.

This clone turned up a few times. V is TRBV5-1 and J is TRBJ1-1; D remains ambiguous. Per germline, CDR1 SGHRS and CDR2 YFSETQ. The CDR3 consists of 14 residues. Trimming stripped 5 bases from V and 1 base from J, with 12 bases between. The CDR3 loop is CASSPLGRNTEAFF. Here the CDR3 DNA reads TGCGCCAGCAGTCCCCTTGGCAGGAACACTGAAGCTTTCTTT.